This passage covers 15 T cell receptor beta chains from one sample sequenced in a study of blood T cell repertoires in COVID-19. Measured with immunoSEQ multiplex PCR; TCRdb has only the in-frame clones, and not every one. The sample holds about 260,000 clones, more than 85% seen once. Sequenced sample: peripheral blood. The receptors shown here come from a person aged 18 to 35 with COVID-19, enrolled during active disease.

The chain carries TRBV5-1 and TRBJ2-3; a weak D match, TRBD2 (7 bases). CDR3 length: 17 residues. Germline CDR1 reads SGHRS; CDR2 reads YFSETQ. V dropped 3 bases and J dropped 4 bases, with 21 bases sitting between them. CDR3: CASSSRPRGGPSDTQYF. The DNA for the CDR3 is TGCGCCAGCAGCTCACGGCCCAGGGGAGGGCCCTCAGATACGCAGTATTTT.

The rearrangement links TRBV2 to TRBJ2-7, with D possibly TRBD1 on 5 matching bases. Germline-derived CDR1 and CDR2 are SNHLY and FYNNEI. V lost 1 base and J lost 6, with 10 bases in between. The CDR3 length is 13 residues. This chain's CDR3 is CASSEVQAFEQYF. The CDR3 DNA reads TGTGCCAGCAGTGAAGTACAGGCCTTCGAGCAGTACTTC.

The CDR3 region has the DNA TGCAGTGCTAGTAAGGGGGAGACCCAGTACTTC. It specifies CSASKGETQYF. This sequence joins TRBV20-1 and TRBJ2-5; perhaps TRBD1 as D (5 bases). The CDR3 runs to 11 residues. Germline V gene sequence: CDR1 DFQATT, CDR2 SNEGSKA (reference sequence). With 3 bases removed from V and 5 bases from J, the gap between germline ends came to 7 bases.

This chain connects TRBV9 to TRBJ2-2, with D perhaps matching TRBD2 (6 bases). V was cut by 4 bases and J by 4 bases, with 23 bases left in between. This CDR3 is built from 18 residues. The germline CDR1 and CDR2 sequences are SGDLS and YYNGEE. CDR3 DNA sequence: TGTGCCAGCAGCCCGATAGGCTGGGGCAGGGAGGCCACCGGGGAGCTGTTTTTT. The encoded protein is CASSPIGWGREATGELFF.

The chain combines TRBV6-5 with TRBJ1-1, with TRBD1 identical over 7 bases. The CDR3 is 14 amino acids. Germline CDR1 MNHEY, CDR2 SVGAGI. The V segment lost 5 bases and the J segment 1 base; nucleotides outside the gene matches: 4. CDR3 sequence (DNA): TGTGCCAGCAGTCTTCGACAGGGGAACACTGAAGCTTTCTTT. This encodes CASSLRQGNTEAFF.

The chain links TRBV11-2 to TRBJ2-1; 8 bases line up with TRBD2. The CDR3 consists of 16 residues. Germline V lookup: CDR1 SGHAT, CDR2 FQNNGV. V was clipped by 2 bases and J by 0 bases; unmatched bases: 3. CDR3 bases: TGTGCCAGCAGCTTAAGCGGGAGCTCCTCCTACAATGAGCAGTTCTTC. Translated, it gives CASSLSGSSSYNEQFF.

The chain couples TRBV3-1 (or the pseudogene TRBV3-2) to TRBJ2-3; 10 positions match TRBD2. J gave up 0 bases and V 4 bases, and 13 bases lay outside the gene matches. CDR1 and CDR2 (germline): LGHDT, YNNKEL (reference sequence). The CDR3 length is 19 residues. CDR3 residues: CASSPSWASGRGSTDTQYF. CDR3 bases: TGTGCCAGCAGCCCCAGCTGGGCCAGCGGGAGGGGTAGCACAGATACGCAGTATTTT.

J is TRBJ1-6 and V is TRBV6-5; D might be TRBD1 (5 bases). The ends were cut back, 8 bases at V and 9 bases at J, with 17 bases in the middle. This CDR3 region has 14 residues. CDR1 and CDR2 from the germline V gene are MNHEY and SVGAGI. The CDR3 is CASSVLEGVSPLHF. For the CDR3, the DNA is TGTGCCAGCTCCGTCCTAGAAGGGGTTTCACCCCTCCACTTT.

The rearrangement joins TRBV6-5 to TRBJ2-7; TRBD2 aligns across 12 bases. The germline V gene encodes CDR1 MNHEY and CDR2 SVGAGI. J gave up 2 bases and V 4 bases, and 3 bases lay outside the gene matches. This CDR3 is 15 amino acids long. The CDR3 spells CASSSRLAGAYEQYF. The CDR3 nucleotides are TGTGCCAGCAGTTCTCGACTAGCGGGAGCCTACGAGCAGTACTTC.

The chain couples TRBV10-1 to TRBJ2-1; D is undetermined. The CDR3 covers 12 residues. V lost 4 bases and J lost 5, with 6 bases in between. Germline loops: CDR1 WNHNN, CDR2 SYGVQD (reference sequence). CDR3 protein: CASSVQNNEQFF. As DNA, the CDR3 is TGCGCCAGCAGTGTCCAGAACAATGAGCAGTTCTTC.

V is TRBV7-9 and J is TRBJ2-5; 7 nucleotides line up with TRBD1. Germline values: CDR1 SEHNR, CDR2 FQNEAQ (reference sequence). The V segment lost 3 bases and the J segment 1 base; nucleotides outside the gene matches: 2. The CDR3 runs to 14 residues. The CDR3: CASSFDRVQETQYF. CDR3 coding DNA: TGTGCCAGCAGCTTCGACAGGGTCCAAGAGACCCAGTACTTC.

For the CDR3, the DNA is TGCGCCAGCAGCTTGGCGGGTGGGGGGAATCAGCCCCAGCATTTT. This sequence encodes CASSLAGGGNQPQHF. The chain carries TRBV5-1 and TRBJ1-5, with D perhaps matching TRBD1 (5 bases). V lost 0 bases to trimming and J lost 4 bases, with 11 bases between them. CDR1 and CDR2 (germline): SGHRS, YFSETQ. The CDR3 sequence is 15 residues long.

V and J are TRBV25-1 and TRBJ1-4; TRBD1 matches 7 bases. The J segment lost 5 bases and the V segment lost 4 bases, leaving 7 bases of the junction unmatched. The CDR3 is 15 amino acids. Per the germline V gene, CDR1 is MGHDK and CDR2 is SYGVNS. This CDR3 reads CASSVWTGENEKLFF. CDR3 in DNA: TGTGCCAGCAGTGTTTGGACAGGAGAAAATGAAAAACTGTTTTTT.

V gene TRBV28 combines with J gene TRBJ2-7; D possibly corresponds to TRBD1 (5 bases). Per germline, CDR1 MDHEN and CDR2 SYDVKM. V was trimmed by 5 bases and J by 6 bases, leaving 8 bases between them. The CDR3 is 11 amino acids. The CDR3 loop reads CASSARGEQYF. The CDR3 nucleotides read TGTGCCAGCAGTGCTAGGGGCGAGCAGTACTTC.

The chain joins TRBV9 to TRBJ1-3, with D perhaps matching TRBD1 (6 bases). This CDR3 contains 15 residues. Per the germline V gene, CDR1 is SGDLS and CDR2 is YYNGEE. The V end lost 0 bases, the J end lost 3 bases, and 10 bases lay between the germline ends. Here the CDR3 reads CASSVDQGLGNTIYF. CDR3 nucleotides: TGTGCCAGCAGCGTAGACCAGGGGCTTGGAAACACCATATATTTT.